The next 11 T cell receptor beta chains were all read from a single sample in a study of blood T cells in healthy people across ages. With a J-beta primer mix and a sample-barcoded 5' primer, a second PCR ran about 7 to 12 cycles. TCRdb redid the calling of the 5' RACE reads with MiXCR, one entry per CDR3 protein. This table has fewer than 1,000,000 distinct CDR3 sequences, 35% to 50% appearing once. Sequencing input: blood. Receptors were obtained from a man of 80 years or more in good health.

This clonotype has ten or more counts. Written as DNA, the CDR3 is TGTGCCAGCAGCCACTACGAGCAGTACTTC. It yields the protein CASSHYEQYF. The chain couples TRBV6-2 or TRBV6-3 to TRBJ2-7; D unclear. Germline V gives CDR1 MNHEY, CDR2 SVGEGT. Trimming removed 6 bases from V and 3 bases from J, with 3 bases in between. The CDR3 runs to 10 residues.

This clonotype has ten or more counts. The CDR3 loop reads CSAGGGLAGGQYEQYF. For the CDR3, the DNA is TGCAGTGCTGGGGGGGGGCTAGCGGGAGGGCAATACGAGCAGTACTTC. V and J are TRBV20-1 and TRBJ2-7, with TRBD2 matching over 12 bases. The CDR3 runs 16 residues. V was clipped by 5 bases and J by 4 bases; unmatched bases: 12. Germline CDR1 reads DFQATT; CDR2 reads SNEGSKA (reference sequence).

This clonotype has just a few counts. This chain links TRBV20-1 with TRBJ2-7; D gene uncertain. Germline V gene data show CDR1 as DFQATT and CDR2 as SNEGSKA (reference sequence). V lost 6 bases to trimming and J lost 6 bases, with 12 bases between them. The CDR3 is 11 amino acids. This CDR3 is CSADGSPEQYF. The CDR3 nucleotides read TGCAGTGCGGACGGTAGTCCCGAGCAGTACTTC.

The chain joins TRBV21-1 to TRBJ2-1; TRBD2, as called in the table, went unchecked against the DNA. TRBV21-1 is shown as a pseudogene. CDR3 length equals 18 residues. For the CDR3, the DNA is TGTGCCAGCTCCCGGTCTAGCGGGGGGGTTTTTCTTTACAATGAGCAGTTCTTC. Translation: CASSRSSGGVFLYNEQFF.

In regard to this clonotype: Being one base from a much bigger clone, this may be a read error. The chain carries TRBV20-1 and TRBJ2-1; possibly TRBD1 or TRBD2 for D (5 bases each). CDR1 is DFQATT and CDR2 is SNEGSKA in the germline V gene (reference sequence). V lost 0 bases, J lost 11 bases, and 20 bases lay in between. The CDR3 spans 15 residues. The CDR3 spells CSARDGGLAHGKQFF. The CDR3 DNA reads TGCAGTGCTAGAGATGGGGGTCTAGCCCATGGGAAGCAGTTCTTC.

This clonotype showed up many times. The chain couples TRBV27 to TRBJ2-3; 13 bases match TRBD2. Trimming removed 3 bases from V and 6 bases from J; junction bases left unmatched: 12. The germline gives CDR1 MNHEY, CDR2 SMNVEV (reference sequence). This CDR3 has 18 amino acids. CDR3 coding DNA: TGTGCCAGCAGTTTGTACGGACTAGCGGGAGAGGTTCGGGATACGCAGTATTTT. This sequence encodes CASSLYGLAGEVRDTQYF.

This clonotype has more than one count but fewer than ten. This chain joins TRBV7-2 and TRBJ1-2, with D unresolved. Trimming left V 5 bases short and J 5 bases short, with 12 bases between. Germline V lookup: CDR1 SGHTA, CDR2 FQGNSA. The CDR3 totals 13 residues. This CDR3 is CASSVVASYGYTF. CDR3 nucleotides: TGTGCCAGCAGCGTAGTCGCCAGTTATGGCTACACCTTC.

The chain combines TRBV7-2 with TRBJ2-5, with D possibly TRBD2 on 6 matching bases. Germline loops: CDR1 SGHTA, CDR2 FQGNSA. V was pared by 5 bases and J by 5 bases, with 15 bases between. This CDR3 comprises 14 residues. The CDR3 nucleotides read TGTGCCAGCAGCCGACTAGGGCCCTCGGAGACCCAGTACTTC. Amino acids: CASSRLGPSETQYF.

This clonotype was counted between two and nine times. The V call is TRBV2, the J call TRBJ2-3, with 9 bases identical to TRBD2. There are 15 residues in the CDR3. Germline V gene sequence: CDR1 SNHLY, CDR2 FYNNEI. Losses at the gene ends were 3 bases for V and 5 bases for J; bases not matched to a gene: 6. The CDR3 coding sequence is TGTGCCAGCAGTGACCCTGGACTAGCGCAAGATACGCAGTATTTT. Amino acids: CASSDPGLAQDTQYF.

The chain couples TRBV9 to TRBJ2-3; possibly TRBD1 or TRBD2 for D (7 bases each). Looked up from germline, CDR1 is SGDLS and CDR2 is YYNGEE. The CDR3 totals 16 residues. V gave up 4 bases and J gave up 2 bases, with 17 bases separating them. CDR3 region: CASSPQGGPTTDTQYF. The CDR3 bases are TGTGCCAGCAGCCCCCAGGGGGGGCCTACCACAGATACGCAGTATTTT. The full variable domain, its missing parts supplied by reference TRBV9 and TRBJ2-3, is DSGVTQTPKHLITATGQRVTLRCSPRSGDLSVYWYQQSLDQGLQFLIQYYNGEERAKGNILERFSAQQFPDLHSELNLSSLELGDSALYFCASSPQGGPTTDTQYFGPGTRLTVL.

Only a few counts were recorded for this clonotype. V gene TRBV3-1 combines with J gene TRBJ2-7; 8 bases are a match to TRBD2. The CDR3 consists of 17 residues. Germline V gene data show CDR1 as LGHDT and CDR2 as YNNKEL (reference sequence). Trimming cost V 4 bases and J 0 bases; bases outside gene matches: 11. The CDR3 reads CASSPPWGSGSSYEQYF. Written as DNA, the CDR3 is TGTGCCAGCAGCCCCCCCTGGGGCAGCGGGAGCTCCTACGAGCAGTACTTC.